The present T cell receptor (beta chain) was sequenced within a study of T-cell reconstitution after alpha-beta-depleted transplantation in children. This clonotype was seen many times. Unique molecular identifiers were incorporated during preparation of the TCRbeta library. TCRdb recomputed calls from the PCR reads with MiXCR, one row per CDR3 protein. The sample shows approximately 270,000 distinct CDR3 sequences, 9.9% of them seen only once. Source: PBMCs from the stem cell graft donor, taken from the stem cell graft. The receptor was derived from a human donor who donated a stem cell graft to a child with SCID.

In DNA form, the CDR3 reads TGCGCCAGCAGCTTGGAGGGTAGCAATCAGCCCCAGCATTTT. The encoded protein is CASSLEGSNQPQHF. V and J are TRBV5-1 and TRBJ1-5; D is ambiguous. V dropped 0 bases and J dropped 0 bases, with 4 bases sitting between them. The germline V gene encodes CDR1 SGHRS and CDR2 YFSETQ. This CDR3 is 14 amino acids long.